Listed below are T cell receptor beta chains from one sample, sequenced in a study of technical replicates of blood from a handful of donors. TCRdb's table, derived via immunoSEQ multiplex PCR, lists solely in-frame clones and lacks some. The repertoire holds more than 65,000 clones, with roughly 94% as singletons. Material: T cells isolated from PBMCs. The origin of the receptors is a human donor in good health. Both conserved end residues are part of each CDR3. The order of the fields is V gene, J gene, clone size, CDR3 protein. Expanded clones are given a class, and other clones once, few, many or no size at all.

>TRBV15|TRBJ2-5|NA
CATSGHRGEQETQYF
>TRBV6-1|TRBJ1-1|NA
CASSDQGFSEAFF
>TRBV6-4|TRBJ2-7|NA
CASSEGTGSYEQYF
>TRBV7-7|TRBJ2-2|NA
CASSTRTGRDTGELFF
>TRBV10-3|TRBJ2-1|NA
CATRAKTGVYNEQFF
>TRBV30|TRBJ2-7|once
CAWTLAGGSYEQYF
>TRBV13|TRBJ2-5|NA
CASSRFRGKETQYF
>TRBV27|TRBJ2-7|NA
CASSPKTLQGAHEQYF
>TRBV11-2|TRBJ2-7|NA
CASTKLTGRTYEQYF
>TRBV5-1|TRBJ2-4|NA
CASSSPTKNIQYF
>TRBV18|TRBJ2-1|NA
CASSPPSGEGRKQFF
>TRBV4-1|TRBJ1-3|NA
CASSSTRGGAGNTIYF
>TRBV6-5|TRBJ1-2|NA
CASSQQGNYGYTF
>TRBV7-9|TRBJ2-6|few
CASSFGGANVLTF
>TRBV11-2|TRBJ2-5|NA
CASSLGWTGGETQYF
>TRBV30|TRBJ1-1|few
CAWSGQGPAAFF
>TRBV5-4|TRBJ2-7|NA
CASSLFLVLENDTYEQYF
>TRBV6-1|TRBJ1-5|once
CASILDRFGQPQHF
>TRBV6-6|TRBJ2-7|NA
CASSGKGTNPAYEQYF
>TRBV15|TRBJ2-7|NA
CATSRDSASGYEQYF
>TRBV14|TRBJ2-5|once
CASSPDRHQETQYF
>TRBV13|TRBJ2-2|NA
CASSPRIGGGTGELFF
>TRBV9|TRBJ2-7|NA
CASSVGWSGEGYEQYF
>TRBV30|TRBJ2-2|NA
CAWIYFGELFF
>TRBV10-3|TRBJ2-7|NA
CAISESQGLAGVSNEQYF
>TRBV5-1|TRBJ1-1|NA
CASSLGPREAFF
>TRBV25-1|TRBJ1-1|NA
CASSGSGGMAFF
>TRBV4-1|TRBJ2-3|NA
CASSQVQQGFTDTQYF
>TRBV25-1|TRBJ2-5|NA
CASSPRGSAGLRETQYF
>TRBV5-1|TRBJ2-7|NA
CASSGAGGPGGEQYF
>TRBV28|TRBJ2-7|NA
CASSLRAYEQYF
>TRBV4-1|TRBJ2-1|NA
CASSQDGGQANYNEQFF
>TRBV5-1|TRBJ2-1|NA
CASSLPGGQVNEQFF
>TRBV29-1|TRBJ2-2|few
CSVGRGGELFF
>TRBV5-1|TRBJ2-1|NA
CASSTDRGDEQFF
>TRBV18|TRBJ1-2|NA
CASSPAGTGSYGYTF
>TRBV5-1|TRBJ2-2|NA
CASSLLWEGAGELFF
>TRBV28|TRBJ1-1|NA
CASSPPSGGVGDYMNTEAFF
>TRBV9|TRBJ2-7|NA
CASSGGRGGSSYEQYF
>TRBV11-3|TRBJ2-3|NA
CASRNRDRGTDTQYF
>TRBV29-1|TRBJ1-1|NA
CSVEDPGGQGATEAFF
>TRBV6-1|TRBJ2-7|once
CASSSGTGDEQYF